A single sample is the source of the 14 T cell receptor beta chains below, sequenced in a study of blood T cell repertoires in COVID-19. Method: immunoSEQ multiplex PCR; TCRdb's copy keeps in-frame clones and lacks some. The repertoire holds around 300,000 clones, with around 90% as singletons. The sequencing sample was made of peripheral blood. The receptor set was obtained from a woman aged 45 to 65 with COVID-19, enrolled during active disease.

The CDR3 sequence is CASSQAHGAGLMYEQYF. In DNA form, the CDR3 reads TGTGCCAGCAGCCAAGCCCACGGTGCGGGACTAATGTACGAGCAGTACTTC. The genes are TRBV3-1 (or the pseudogene TRBV3-2) and TRBJ2-7, with 7 bases aligning to TRBD2. The trim removed 1 base at V and 4 bases at J, leaving 13 bases unmatched. The length of the CDR3 is 17 residues. Germline loops: CDR1 LGHDT, CDR2 YNNKEL (reference sequence).

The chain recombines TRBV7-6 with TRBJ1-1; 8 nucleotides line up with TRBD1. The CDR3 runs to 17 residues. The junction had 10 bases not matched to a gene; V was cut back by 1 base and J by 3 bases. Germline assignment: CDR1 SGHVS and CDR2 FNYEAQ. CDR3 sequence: CASSLDGAGGRYTEAFF. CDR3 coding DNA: TGTGCCAGCAGCTTAGATGGAGCAGGGGGCAGGTACACTGAAGCTTTCTTT. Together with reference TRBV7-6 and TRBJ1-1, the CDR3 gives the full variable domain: GAGVSQSPRYKVTKRGQDVALRCDPISGHVSLYWYRQALGQGPEFLTYFNYEAQQDKSGLPNDRFSAERPEGSISTLTIQRTEQRDSAMYRCASSLDGAGGRYTEAFFGQGTRLTVV.

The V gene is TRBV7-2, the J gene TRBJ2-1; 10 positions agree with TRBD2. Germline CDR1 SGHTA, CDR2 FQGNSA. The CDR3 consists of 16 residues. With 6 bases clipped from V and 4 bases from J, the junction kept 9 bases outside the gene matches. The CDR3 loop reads CASSKPGTSEYNEQFF. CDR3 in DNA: TGTGCCAGCAGTAAACCGGGGACTAGCGAGTACAATGAGCAGTTCTTC.

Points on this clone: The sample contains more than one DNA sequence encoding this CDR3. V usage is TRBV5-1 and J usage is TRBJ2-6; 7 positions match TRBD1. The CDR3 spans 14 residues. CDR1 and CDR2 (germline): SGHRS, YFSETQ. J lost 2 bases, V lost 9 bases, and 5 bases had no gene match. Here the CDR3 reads CATKTGTGANVLTF. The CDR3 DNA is TGCGCCACTAAGACAGGGACTGGGGCCAACGTCCTGACTTTC.

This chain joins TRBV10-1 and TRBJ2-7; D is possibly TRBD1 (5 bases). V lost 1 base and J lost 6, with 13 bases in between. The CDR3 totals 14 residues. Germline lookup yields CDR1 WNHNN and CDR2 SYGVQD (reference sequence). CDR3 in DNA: TGCGCCAGCAGTGAGTATAGGGATAGGGGCGAGCAGTACTTC. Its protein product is CASSEYRDRGEQYF.

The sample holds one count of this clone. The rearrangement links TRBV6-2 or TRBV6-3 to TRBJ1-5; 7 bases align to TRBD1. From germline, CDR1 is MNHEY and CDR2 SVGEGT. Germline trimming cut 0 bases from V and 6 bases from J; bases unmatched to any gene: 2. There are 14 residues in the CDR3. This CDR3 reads CASSYSTGFQPQHF. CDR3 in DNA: TGTGCCAGCAGTTACTCGACAGGGTTTCAGCCCCAGCATTTT.

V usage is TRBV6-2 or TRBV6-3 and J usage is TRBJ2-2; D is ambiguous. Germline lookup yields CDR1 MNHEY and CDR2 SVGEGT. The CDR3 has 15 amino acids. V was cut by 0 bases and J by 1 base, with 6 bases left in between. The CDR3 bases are TGTGCCAGCAGTTACTCGGCCCGGAACACCGGGGAGCTGTTTTTT. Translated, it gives CASSYSARNTGELFF.

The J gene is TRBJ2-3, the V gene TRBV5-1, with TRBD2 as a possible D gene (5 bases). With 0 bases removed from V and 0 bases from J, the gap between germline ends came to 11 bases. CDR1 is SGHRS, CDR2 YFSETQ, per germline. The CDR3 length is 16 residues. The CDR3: CASSLERSGSTDTQYF. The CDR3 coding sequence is TGCGCCAGCAGCTTGGAACGGAGCGGTAGCACAGATACGCAGTATTTT.

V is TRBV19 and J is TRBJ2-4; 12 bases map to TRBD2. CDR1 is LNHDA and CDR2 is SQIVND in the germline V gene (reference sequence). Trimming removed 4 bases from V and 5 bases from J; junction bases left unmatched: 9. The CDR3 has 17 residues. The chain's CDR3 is CASSKPSGRAVENIQYF. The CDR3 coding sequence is TGTGCCAGTAGTAAGCCTAGCGGGAGGGCCGTGGAAAACATTCAGTACTTC.

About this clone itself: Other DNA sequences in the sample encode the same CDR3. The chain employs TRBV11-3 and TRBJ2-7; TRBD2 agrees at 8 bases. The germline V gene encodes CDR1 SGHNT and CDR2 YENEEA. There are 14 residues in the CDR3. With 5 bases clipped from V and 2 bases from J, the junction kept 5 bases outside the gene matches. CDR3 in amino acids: CASSRGGTTYEQYF. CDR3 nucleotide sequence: TGTGCCAGCAGCCGCGGGGGGACTACCTACGAGCAGTACTTC.

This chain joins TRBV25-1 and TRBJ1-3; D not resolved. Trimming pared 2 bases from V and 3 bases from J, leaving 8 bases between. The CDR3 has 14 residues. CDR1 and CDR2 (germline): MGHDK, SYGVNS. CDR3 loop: CASSERGFGNTIYF. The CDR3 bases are TGTGCCAGCAGTGAAAGAGGTTTTGGAAACACCATATATTTT.

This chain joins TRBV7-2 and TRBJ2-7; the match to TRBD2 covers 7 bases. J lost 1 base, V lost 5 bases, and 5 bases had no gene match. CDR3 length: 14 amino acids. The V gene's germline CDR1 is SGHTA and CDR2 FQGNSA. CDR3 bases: TGTGCCAGCAGCCCCCTAGCGGAATCCTACGAGCAGTACTTC. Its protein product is CASSPLAESYEQYF.

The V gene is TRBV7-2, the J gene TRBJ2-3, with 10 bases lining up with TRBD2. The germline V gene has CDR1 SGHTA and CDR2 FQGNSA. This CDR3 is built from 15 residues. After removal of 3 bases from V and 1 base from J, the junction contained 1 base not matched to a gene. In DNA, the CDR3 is TGTGCCAGCAGCTTTGGACTAGCGGGCACAGATACGCAGTATTTT. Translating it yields CASSFGLAGTDTQYF.

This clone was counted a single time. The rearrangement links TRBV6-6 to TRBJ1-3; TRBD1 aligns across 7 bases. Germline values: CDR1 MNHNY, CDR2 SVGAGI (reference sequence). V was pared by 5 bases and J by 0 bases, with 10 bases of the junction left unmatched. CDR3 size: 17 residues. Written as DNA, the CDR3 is TGTGCCAGCAGTCTCGACAGGGACCCCTACTCTGGAAACACCATATATTTT. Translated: CASSLDRDPYSGNTIYF.